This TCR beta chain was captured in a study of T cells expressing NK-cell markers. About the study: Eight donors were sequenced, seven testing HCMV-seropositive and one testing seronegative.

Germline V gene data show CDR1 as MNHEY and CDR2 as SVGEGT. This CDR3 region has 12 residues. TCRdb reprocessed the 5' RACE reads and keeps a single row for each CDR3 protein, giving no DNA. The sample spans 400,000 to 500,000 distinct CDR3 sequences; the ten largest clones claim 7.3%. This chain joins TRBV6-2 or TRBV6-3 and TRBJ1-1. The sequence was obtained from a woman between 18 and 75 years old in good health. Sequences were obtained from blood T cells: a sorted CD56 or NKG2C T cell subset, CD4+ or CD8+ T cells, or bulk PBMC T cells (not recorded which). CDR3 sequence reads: CASSLFGTEAFF.